This T cell receptor beta chain was obtained from a study of T cells after posttransplantation cyclophosphamide. This CDR3 is built from 17 residues. J gave up 6 bases and V 0 bases, and 14 bases lay outside the gene matches. Germline V lookup: CDR1 SGHNT, CDR2 YYREEE (reference sequence). The table came from immunoSEQ multiplex PCR; TCRdb's copy has only in-frame clones and leaves some out. Of tens of thousands of clones listed, about 90% were seen once; the top ten hold less than 3.5%. The sample was PBMCs. This clonotype was sampled from a woman aged 50 to 60 in good health and a related stem cell transplant donor. The chain recombines TRBV5-4 with TRBJ1-1; 7 bases fit TRBD1. The CDR3 loop is CASSLVRGRPERAEAFF. In DNA, the CDR3 is TGTGCCAGCAGCTTGGTGAGGGGGCGGCCGGAGAGGGCTGAAGCTTTCTTT. Using reference TRBV5-4 and TRBJ1-1 for the parts outside the CDR3, the full variable domain is ETGVTQSPTHLIKTRGQQVTLRCSSQSGHNTVSWYQQALGQGPQFIFQYYREEENGRGNFPPRFSGLQFPNYSSELNVNALELDDSALYLCASSLVRGRPERAEAFFGQGTRLTVV.